The rows below give T cell receptor beta chains drawn from one sample of a study of tumor-infiltrating lymphocytes in primary liver carcinoma. Via MiXCR, TCRdb re-called the multiplex PCR reads, giving one row per CDR3 protein. The sample lists about 99,000 distinct CDR3 sequences, more than 65% seen once, with over 7.5% in the top ten. Sequencing was performed on liver tumor tissue from sampling region 5. The receptors come from a woman in her sixties with primary liver carcinoma and hepatitis B virus infection. The CDR3 runs from the conserved cysteine through the conserved F or W. A D gene is named only where the DNA matches it firmly. A clone size is listed for some rows: how often the clone was seen (once, few, many), or a class if it is expanded.

j_call clone_size v_call d_call cdr3_length cdr3_nt cdr3_aa
TRBJ2-3 many TRBV4-1 - 16 TGCGCCAGCAGCCAAGAGAGGTGGGGGGACACAGATACGCAGTATTTT CASSQERWGDTDTQYF
TRBJ2-1 - TRBV11-2 - 13 TGTACCAGTGCCCGCCAACGAAACAATGAGCAGTTCTTC CTSARQRNNEQFF
TRBJ2-1 - TRBV24-1 TRBD2 16 TGTGCCACCAGTGACCTAGGACTAGCGGAAGAAAATGAGCAGTTCTTC CATSDLGLAEENEQFF
TRBJ2-1 - TRBV11-3 - 13 TGTGCCAGCAGCTTAAGAAGGTACAGTGAGCAGTTATTC CASSLRRYSEQLF
TRBJ1-2 - TRBV6-6 - 15 TGTGTCAGCACTACGGGGCAGGGGTTCGACTATGGCTACACCTTC CVSTTGQGFDYGYTF
TRBJ2-3 - TRBV6-1 - 14 TGTGCCAGCAGTCGGGACCACCCCATAGATACGCAATATTTT CASSRDHPIDTQYF
TRBJ2-2 - TRBV28 - 15 TGTGCCAGCACACTGGGGGTAGGAGGGACCGTGGACCTGTTTTTT CASTLGVGGTVDLFF
TRBJ2-3 - TRBV30 TRBD2 15 TGTGCCTGGAGTGTAGCGGGAGGACACTCAGATACGCAGTGTTTT CAWSVAGGHSDTQCF
TRBJ2-1 - TRBV11-2 - 15 TGTGCCAACAGCCACCCCGACAGTGGGGGGAATGAGCAGTTCTTC CANSHPDSGGNEQFF
TRBJ2-3 - TRBV6-4 TRBD2 16 TGTGCCAGCGGTGATGTAGCGGGAGGGTCCACGGATACGCAGTATTTT CASGDVAGGSTDTQYF
TRBJ2-1 medium-sized TRBV12-3/TRBV12-4 TRBD2 16 TGTGCCAGCAGTTTTTTGGCTAGCGGGAGGGACAATGAGCAGTTCTTC CASSFLASGRDNEQFF
TRBJ1-1 - TRBV29-1 TRBD1 14 TGCATCGTTCTTACCGGGACAGGCAACACTGAAGCTTTCTTT CIVLTGTGNTEAFF
TRBJ1-2 many TRBV5-5 - 13 TGTGCCAGCCAGAGTCAGGCTAACTATGGCTACACCTTC CASQSQANYGYTF
TRBJ2-1 - TRBV11-3 - 16 TGTGCCAACAACCCGCGACTAACGGGAGACTACAATGAGCAGTTCTTC CANNPRLTGDYNEQFF
TRBJ2-1 - TRBV7-9 - 13 TGTACCAGCAGCCGGGGGTCCTACAATGAGCAATTCTTC CTSSRGSYNEQFF
TRBJ2-2 many TRBV6-5 - 15 TGTGCCAGCAGTCACGGGCCTAGGGGCACCGGGGAGCTGTTTTTT CASSHGPRGTGELFF
TRBJ2-5 many TRBV10-2 - 12 TGCGCCAGCATGACTGGGGGAGAGACCCAGTACTTC CASMTGGETQYF
TRBJ1-4 - TRBV29-1 TRBD1 13 TGCAGCGTAACCGGGACAGGGGGAGAAAAACTGTTCTTT CSVTGTGGEKLFF
TRBJ2-3 - TRBV4-1 TRBD2 15 TGCGCCTGCAGCCAGGGACTACTAAGCACAGATACGCGGTATTTT CACSQGLLSTDTRYF
TRBJ2-1 - TRBV11-2 - 14 TGTGCCAGCAGCTTGTCGGAGTTCGACAATGAGCAGTTCTTC CASSLSEFDNEQFF
TRBJ2-1 - TRBV12-3/TRBV12-4 TRBD2 18 TGTGCCAGAAGTTCCCGGACTAGCGGGAGTCTCGGCTACAATGAGCAGTTCTTC CARSSRTSGSLGYNEQFF
TRBJ2-7 - TRBV11-2 TRBD2 14 TGTGCCAGCAGCAGGACTAGCCCCCTCCTCGAGCAGTACTTC CASSRTSPLLEQYF
TRBJ2-5 few TRBV11-2 - 13 TGCGCCAGCATCTTAGCCCCGCTCCAGACCCAGTACTTC CASILAPLQTQYF
TRBJ2-2 - TRBV18 TRBD2 16 TGTGCCAGCTCACCACCTAGCGGGGCGAACACAGTGGAACTGTTTTTT CASSPPSGANTVELFF
TRBJ2-1 many TRBV5-1 - 15 TGCGCCAGCAGCCAAACCGACAGGGAGGGGAATGAGCAGTTCTTC CASSQTDREGNEQFF
TRBJ2-5 many TRBV7-9 TRBD1 14 TGTGCCAGCAGCAGCGAGACAGGGGAAAAGACCCAGTACTTC CASSSETGEKTQYF
TRBJ1-1 - TRBV11-2 - 12 TGTGCCGGGAGCTTAGATCGGGGCCCCATTACTTTT CAGSLDRGPITF
TRBJ1-2 few TRBV28 - 14 TGTGCCAGCGAAGACGGGCAGGCCACCTATGGCTACACCTTC CASEDGQATYGYTF
TRBJ2-7 once TRBV28 - 14 TGTGCCACCGTCAGAGGAACTTTACGGAGCGAGCAGTACTTC CATVRGTLRSEQYF
TRBJ2-7 - TRBV11-1 TRBD2 15 TGTGCCAGCAACCCTCGAACAGCGGGACTACGCAAGCAGTACTTC CASNPRTAGLRKQYF
TRBJ1-2 - TRBV12-3/TRBV12-4 - 13 TGTGCAAGCAATCCTACCAGCCCTGGGGGCTACACCTTC CASNPTSPGGYTF